This record looks at one T cell receptor (beta chain) sequence and its context. These data are taken from a study of TIL therapy for anti-PD-1-resistant metastatic lung cancer. CDR3 length equals 14 residues. V shed 4 bases and J shed 5 bases, with 11 bases lying between them. Germline V gene data show CDR1 as SGHVS and CDR2 as FNYEAQ. The sample's time point: pre-treatment sample, taken before nivolumab and TIL therapy. The immunoSEQ assay was v3. Profiled with immunoSEQ multiplex PCR; TCRdb holds only in-frame clones, not every one. The table includes nearly 15,000 clones, 86% detected once. The sequence came from a person aged 25 to 80 with non-small cell lung cancer. This material consisted of blood, taken at baseline. The rearrangement joins TRBV7-6 to TRBJ2-2, with D possibly TRBD1 on 5 matching bases. CDR3 sequence (DNA): TGTGCCAGCAGCTGGCAGGGTCAGACCGGGGAGCTGTTTTTT. The encoded protein is CASSWQGQTGELFF.